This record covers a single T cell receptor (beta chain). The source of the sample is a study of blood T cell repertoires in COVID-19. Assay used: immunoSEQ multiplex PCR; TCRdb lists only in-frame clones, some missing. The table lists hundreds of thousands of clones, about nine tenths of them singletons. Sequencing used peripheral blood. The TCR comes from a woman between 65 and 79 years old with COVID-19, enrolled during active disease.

The CDR3 DNA reads as TGTGCCAGCAGTTATACGGGGGAAAAACTGTTTTTT. This translates into CASSYTGEKLFF. The J gene is TRBJ1-4, the V gene TRBV6-5; the D is unclear. Trimming removed 3 bases at V and 8 bases at J, with 7 bases between. Germline CDR1 MNHEY, CDR2 SVGAGI. The CDR3 has 12 residues.